The 11 T cell receptor beta chains presented below share a single source sample, sequenced in a study of radiotherapy plus CTLA-4 blockade in lung cancer. The repertoire was sequenced with immunoSEQ multiplex PCR; TCRdb's copy has only in-frame clones and lacks some. The data hold roughly 78,000 clones, with around 73% observed a single time. This sample comprised peripheral blood, obtained from a patient treated with radiotherapy plus ipilimumab. Receptors originate from a human donor with non-small cell lung cancer who had a complete response to radiotherapy plus ipilimumab.

This clone showed up just a few times. CDR3 DNA sequence: TGTGCCAGCAGCCTCAGCGCCCGGACTAGCGGGAGTTTGGTTGGCGATGAGCAGTTCTTC. This codes for CASSLSARTSGSLVGDEQFF. The chain recombines TRBV7-6 with TRBJ2-1, with 13 bases fitting TRBD2. The CDR3 covers 20 residues. Germline loops: CDR1 SGHVS, CDR2 FNYEAQ. V lost 5 bases, J lost 8 bases, and 21 bases stayed unmatched.

V gene TRBV19 combines with J gene TRBJ2-5, with 8 bases fitting TRBD2. Per the germline V gene, CDR1 is LNHDA and CDR2 is SQIVND (reference sequence). The CDR3 extends over 13 amino acids. Trimming at V came to 11 bases and at J to 2 bases, leaving 7 bases not matched to a gene. The CDR3 region is CAAAGGFQETQYF. CDR3 nucleotides: TGTGCCGCGGCGGGGGGCTTTCAAGAGACCCAGTACTTC.

The genes are TRBV20-1 and TRBJ1-2; TRBD1 is a possible D gene (6 bases). Trimming took off 4 bases at V and 5 bases at J, with 8 bases between the two ends. CDR1 and CDR2 (germline): DFQATT, SNEGSKA (reference sequence). The CDR3 covers 11 residues. DNA for the CDR3: TGCAGTGCTAAGGGGGAGTATGGCTACACCTTC. Translated, it gives CSAKGEYGYTF.

V and J are TRBV9 and TRBJ2-1; TRBD1 aligns across 7 bases. The CDR3 is 13 residues long. CDR1 and CDR2 from the germline V gene are SGDLS and YYNGEE. The V gene end was trimmed by 5 bases and the J gene end by 5 bases; junction bases not matched to a gene: 4. The CDR3 is CASSGTVDNEQFF. In nucleotides, the CDR3 is TGTGCCAGCAGTGGGACAGTGGACAATGAGCAGTTCTTC.

This clone has more than one count but fewer than ten. V gene TRBV10-3 combines with J gene TRBJ2-7; no clear D. The V end lost 3 bases, the J end lost 4 bases, and 10 bases lay between the germline ends. Germline V gene sequence: CDR1 ENHRY, CDR2 SYGVKD. CDR3 size: 13 residues. The CDR3 bases are TGTGCCATCAGTGAAGGGTTTGGGTACGAGCAGTACGTC. Its protein product is CAISEGFGYEQYV.

The gene calls are TRBV6-5 and TRBJ1-2, with 7 bases fitting TRBD1. Germline V lookup: CDR1 MNHEY, CDR2 SVGAGI. V gave up 0 bases and J gave up 8 bases; unmatched junction bases: 12. The CDR3 is made up of 16 amino acids. The CDR3 loop reads CASSYSANDRVGGYTF. CDR3 coding DNA: TGTGCCAGCAGTTACTCGGCCAACGACAGGGTTGGGGGCTACACCTTC.

This clone was observed a few times. V usage is TRBV6-5 and J usage is TRBJ2-5; TRBD1 agrees at 7 bases. The CDR3 has 14 amino acids. Germline-derived CDR1 and CDR2 are MNHEY and SVGAGI. Trimming took 4 bases from V and 1 from J; bases not matched to a gene: 3. This CDR3 is CASSFGTVQETQYF. CDR3 sequence (DNA): TGTGCCAGCAGTTTCGGGACAGTCCAAGAGACCCAGTACTTC.

This CDR3 is CASSQPPLTVKNIQYF. The CDR3 coding sequence is TGCGCCAGCAGCCAACCCCCCTTGACGGTGAAAAACATTCAGTACTTC. This chain uses TRBV4-1 with TRBJ2-4; D gene unclear. CDR3 length: 16 residues. Trimming stripped 2 bases from V and 4 bases from J, with 15 bases between. CDR1 is MGHRA, CDR2 YSYEKL, per germline.

This chain uses TRBV11-3 with TRBJ2-2, with 8 positions matching TRBD1. V trimming: 5 bases; J trimming: 1 base; junction bases outside the gene matches: 6. The CDR3 covers 16 residues. Germline CDR1 is SGHNT and CDR2 is YENEEA. CDR3 coding DNA: TGTGCCAGCAGCCTGGCCGGGACAGGGAACACCGGGGAGCTGTTTTTT. Translating it yields CASSLAGTGNTGELFF.

There are a few counts of this clone. The genes are TRBV5-5 and TRBJ1-5; 7 nucleotides line up with TRBD1. The CDR3 spans 14 residues. After removal of 0 bases from V and 4 bases from J, the junction contained 1 base not matched to a gene. Germline V gives CDR1 SGHKS, CDR2 YYEKEE (reference sequence). CDR3 sequence (DNA): TGTGCCAGCAGCTTGGCGACAGGGAATCAGCCCCAGCATTTT. Translation gives CASSLATGNQPQHF.

V and J are TRBV5-4 and TRBJ1-2, with 8 bases identical to TRBD1. V shed 4 bases and J 3 bases; nucleotides not matched to a gene: 11. The CDR3 is made up of 16 amino acids. CDR1 is SGHNT and CDR2 is YYREEE in the germline V gene (reference sequence). The CDR3 nucleotides are TGTGCCAGCAGCCTCGGGGGAGTACAGGGGGACTATGGCTACACCTTC. Amino acids: CASSLGGVQGDYGYTF.